Presented here are 13 T cell receptor beta chains from one specimen sequenced in a study of T cells in Graves' hyperthyroidism and ophthalmopathy. What was amplified from RNA transcripts were TCR beta CDR3 regions. The HTBI set primed first-round TCR CDR3 RT-PCR. One entry per CDR3 protein, called by TCRdb with MiXCR from the multiplex PCR reads. This sample yields over 500,000 distinct CDR3 sequences, of which approximately 49% are seen a single time; about 45% belongs to the top ten. Sequencing was carried out using peripheral blood or thyroid tissue (not recorded which). These receptors came from an adult woman with Graves' disease, either hyperthyroidism or ophthalmopathy (not recorded which).

V is TRBV5-1 and J is TRBJ2-7; D is undetermined. Looked up from germline, CDR1 is SGHRS and CDR2 is YFSETQ. CDR3 length: 13 residues. The V end lost 5 bases, the J end lost 4 bases, and 13 bases lay between the germline ends. CDR3 nucleotide sequence: TGCGCCAGCAGGCAGGAGACCTTATACGAGCAGTACTTC. Residues: CASRQETLYEQYF.

About this clonotype: The germline gene is not matched at one end of the junction; a read error may be the cause. The V and J genes are TRBV20-1 and TRBJ1-2; a weak D match, TRBD1 (6 bases). Germline CDR1 DFQATT, CDR2 SNEGSKA (reference sequence). The CDR3 spans 14 residues. CDR3 sequence (DNA): TGCAGTGCTTATACAGGGCTAAAGAACTATGGCCACACCTTC. Its translation: CSAYTGLKNYGHTF.

The CDR3 spells CSVLSGREAEAFF. The CDR3 DNA sequence: TGCAGCGTCCTCTCGGGTAGGGAAGCTGAAGCTTTCTTT. This chain uses TRBV29-1 with TRBJ1-1, with D uncertain. The length of the CDR3 is 13 residues. V lost 6 bases and J lost 6, with 17 bases in between. Germline V lookup: CDR1 SQVTM, CDR2 ANQGSEA.

The V call is TRBV29-1, the J call TRBJ2-1; D is perhaps TRBD2 (5 bases). This CDR3 is built from 13 residues. Germline assignment: CDR1 SQVTM and CDR2 ANQGSEA. Trimming removed 4 bases from V and 9 bases from J, with 16 bases in between. CDR3 loop: CSVVEDPHGEQFF. CDR3 nucleotide sequence: TGCAGCGTTGTGGAGGATCCTCATGGTGAGCAGTTCTTC.

The gene calls are TRBV2 and TRBJ1-1; the D gene is possibly TRBD1 (5 bases). CDR1 SNHLY and CDR2 FYNNEI come from the germline V gene. The V end was cut by 7 bases, the J end by 0 bases, with 12 bases between. This CDR3 region has 14 residues. CDR3 sequence reads: CASNEGTVNTEAFF. CDR3 coding DNA: TGTGCCAGCAACGAAGGGACGGTGAACACTGAAGCTTTCTTT.

The sample holds many counts of this clonotype. The V call is TRBV6-6, the J call TRBJ2-7; D assignment may be TRBD1 or TRBD2 (6 bases each). This CDR3 has 15 amino acids. Germline V gives CDR1 MNHNY, CDR2 SVGAGI (reference sequence). Trimming removed 2 bases at V and 0 bases at J, with 11 bases between. CDR3 in amino acids: CASSYGGPSSYEQYF. Written as DNA, the CDR3 is TGTGCCAGCAGTTACGGGGGGCCCAGCTCCTACGAGCAGTACTTC.

This clonotype was counted a single time. The junction shows a germline mismatch at one end, possibly a read error. This chain joins TRBV2 and TRBJ1-5; the D is unclear. The germline CDR1 and CDR2 sequences are SNHLY and FYNNEI. CDR3 length: 14 amino acids. CDR3 residues: CASRVRVGNQLQHF. CDR3 DNA sequence: TGTGCCAGCCGGGTTAGGGTCGGCAATCAGCTCCAGCATTTT.

Only a few counts were recorded for this clonotype. The chain employs TRBV24-1 and TRBJ1-2; no clear D. CDR1 is KGHDR, CDR2 SFDVKD, per germline. CDR3 size: 12 residues. Trimming shortened V by 7 bases and J by 6 bases, and 11 bases separated the two germline ends. The CDR3 is CATRPSADGYTF. The CDR3 nucleotides read TGTGCCACCAGGCCGTCAGCGGATGGCTACACCTTC.

The chain combines TRBV5-6 with TRBJ1-6; TRBD1 might be the D (5 bases). This CDR3 is 14 amino acids long. V shed 4 bases and J shed 15 bases, with 20 bases lying between them. The germline gives CDR1 SGHDT, CDR2 YYEEEE. The CDR3 nucleotides are TGTGCCAGCAGCCTAAATTGGGGCAATTCTTACCTCCACTTT. Its translation: CASSLNWGNSYLHF.

The rearrangement joins TRBV6-6 to TRBJ2-5; 7 bases fit TRBD1. Germline loops: CDR1 MNHNY, CDR2 SVGAGI (reference sequence). The V segment lost 5 bases and the J segment 5 bases; nucleotides outside the gene matches: 5. This CDR3 has 13 residues. CDR3 residues: CASSRQGWETQYF. In nucleotides, the CDR3 is TGTGCCAGCAGTCGACAGGGTTGGGAGACCCAGTACTTC.

This clonotype has at least ten counts. The gene calls are TRBV29-1 and TRBJ2-5; the match to TRBD2 covers 7 bases. Germline V gene lookup returns CDR1 SQVTM and CDR2 ANQGSEA. Trimming removed 7 bases from V and 5 bases from J; junction bases left unmatched: 13. This CDR3 region has 14 residues. CDR3 residues: CSGREMGGLETQYF. CDR3 bases: TGCAGCGGGCGGGAAATGGGAGGGCTGGAGACCCAGTACTTC.

Regarding this clonotype: This may stem from a read error, because a much larger clone lies one nucleotide away. Lacking the conserved final phenylalanine or tryptophan, this CDR3 likely reflects a read error. The DNA is omitted, as the CDR3 cannot be located on it reliably, and the CDR3 follows TCRdb's listing. This chain links TRBV20-1 with TRBJ2-5; no check of the table's D call, TRBD1, against the DNA was made. The CDR3 is 11 residues long, ends included. Germline loops: CDR1 DFQATT, CDR2 SNEGSKA (reference sequence). CDR3 amino acids: CSPRDPGTGVY.

In its sample, this clonotype was seen a few times. V usage is TRBV10-3 and J usage is TRBJ2-7, with D unclear. The germline V gene has CDR1 ENHRY and CDR2 SYGVKD. The CDR3 covers 14 residues. Trimming stripped 2 bases from V and 2 bases from J, with 10 bases between. DNA for the CDR3: TGTGCCATCAGTGAGCACACAAAAACCTACGAGCAGTACTTC. Its protein is CAISEHTKTYEQYF.